The 22 T cell receptor beta chains given below trace back to one sample, sequenced in a study of technical replicates of blood from four donors. Only in-frame clones appear in the TCRdb table, and some are missing; sequencing was by immunoSEQ multiplex PCR. The table shows tens of thousands of clones, with approximately 98% occurring only once. The sequenced sample was T cells isolated from PBMCs. All receptors come from a human donor in good health.

In this sample, this clone turned up once. For the CDR3, the DNA is TGTGCCATCAGGGCCTCCTCTGGAAACACCATATATTTT. Translating it yields CAIRASSGNTIYF. V is TRBV10-3 and J is TRBJ1-3; D not resolved. From germline, CDR1 is ENHRY and CDR2 SYGVKD. V lost 6 bases to trimming and J lost 0 bases, with 6 bases between them. The CDR3 totals 13 residues.

The CDR3 is CASSLNFGQTTEAFF. The CDR3 DNA reads TGTGCCAGCAGCTTAAATTTTGGACAGACTACTGAAGCTTTCTTT. The gene calls are TRBV7-9 and TRBJ1-1, with D possibly TRBD1 on 6 matching bases. CDR1 is SEHNR and CDR2 is FQNEAQ in the germline V gene (reference sequence). This CDR3 has 15 amino acids. Trimming removed 2 bases at V and 5 bases at J, with 15 bases between.

This chain connects TRBV9 to TRBJ1-2, with 7 bases lining up with TRBD1. This CDR3 is 16 amino acids long. The V and J ends lost 4 bases and 4 bases, in that order; junction bases with no gene match: 13. Germline values: CDR1 SGDLS, CDR2 YYNGEE. The CDR3 sequence is CASSLSGDSTIYGYTF. CDR3 bases: TGTGCCAGCAGCTTATCGGGGGACAGCACAATCTATGGCTACACCTTC.

The gene calls are TRBV18 and TRBJ1-4, with D unclear. CDR1 and CDR2 (germline): KGHSH, LQKENI. Trimming pared 3 bases from V and 5 bases from J, leaving 10 bases between. The length of the CDR3 is 14 residues. The CDR3 sequence: CASSPGRHNEKLFF. In DNA, the CDR3 is TGTGCCAGCTCACCGGGCCGGCACAATGAAAAACTGTTTTTT.

The V call is TRBV30, the J call TRBJ1-2; 10 nucleotides agree with TRBD1. V trimming: 6 bases; J trimming: 7 bases; junction bases outside the gene matches: 8. CDR1 and CDR2 (germline): GTSNPN, SVGIG (reference sequence). The CDR3 totals 13 residues. The CDR3 region is CACPGQGLSGYTF. The DNA for the CDR3 is TGTGCCTGCCCGGGACAGGGGTTGAGTGGCTACACCTTC.

This chain joins TRBV20-1 and TRBJ2-7; D ambiguous. The CDR3 contains 11 residues. The germline V and J ends were trimmed by 3 bases and 3 bases, with 6 bases remaining between them. Germline loops: CDR1 DFQATT, CDR2 SNEGSKA (reference sequence). Here the CDR3 DNA reads TGCAGTGCTAGCTACTTCTACGAGCAGTACTTC. It yields the protein CSASYFYEQYF.

The chain joins TRBV5-1 to TRBJ2-1; D is perhaps TRBD1 (5 bases). The CDR3 spans 16 residues. Germline lookup yields CDR1 SGHRS and CDR2 YFSETQ. V was pared by 4 bases and J by 2 bases, with 16 bases between. CDR3 sequence (DNA): TGCGCCAGCAGCCCCGGACAATTTCGCACCTACAATGAGCAGTTCTTC. Translating it yields CASSPGQFRTYNEQFF.

This clone was detected once. The rearrangement links TRBV7-9 to TRBJ2-2; D is unresolved. Trimming left V 5 bases short and J 5 bases short, with 6 bases between. Germline V gene sequence: CDR1 SEHNR, CDR2 FQNEAQ (reference sequence). This CDR3 spans 12 amino acids. For the CDR3, the DNA is TGTGCCAGCAGCCCCGAGACCGGGGAGCTGTTTTTT. Its translation is CASSPETGELFF.

The gene calls are TRBV13 and TRBJ2-7; weak D call: TRBD2 (5 bases). Germline V gives CDR1 PRHDT, CDR2 FYEKMQ (reference sequence). The V end lost 0 bases, the J end lost 4 bases, and 10 bases lay between the germline ends. There are 14 residues in the CDR3. CDR3 in amino acids: CASSLGGSGYEQYF. The CDR3 nucleotides read TGTGCCAGCAGCTTAGGGGGGAGTGGGTACGAGCAGTACTTC.

The V call is TRBV6-1, the J call TRBJ2-7; weak D call: TRBD1 (6 bases). The germline gives CDR1 MNHNS, CDR2 SASEGT. The ends were cut back, 2 bases at V and 2 bases at J, with 10 bases in the middle. This CDR3 region has 14 residues. CDR3 nucleotide sequence: TGTGCCAGCAGTGAAAGTTGGACAGCCTACGAGCAGTACTTC. Encoded protein: CASSESWTAYEQYF.

The rearrangement links TRBV11-3 to TRBJ2-7, with 10 bases fitting TRBD1. Losses at the gene ends were 2 bases for V and 2 bases for J; bases not matched to a gene: 3. Germline loops: CDR1 SGHNT, CDR2 YENEEA. CDR3 length: 15 residues. The CDR3 region has the DNA TGTGCCAGCAGCTTATACGGACAGGGGGCCTACGAGCAGTACTTC. This gives the protein CASSLYGQGAYEQYF. Drawing the rest from reference TRBV11-3 and TRBJ2-7, the complete variable domain is EAGVVQSPRYKIIEKKQPVAFWCNPISGHNTLYWYLQNLGQGPELLIRYENEEAVDDSQLPKDRFSAERLKGVDSTLKIQPAELGDSAVYLCASSLYGQGAYEQYFGPGTRLTVT.

The chain links TRBV15 to TRBJ2-1; tentatively, D is TRBD2 (5 bases). This CDR3 is 16 amino acids long. Germline CDR1 reads LNHNV; CDR2 reads YYDKDF (reference sequence). With 4 bases removed from V and 1 base from J, the gap between germline ends came to 14 bases. The CDR3 nucleotides are TGTGCCACCAGCATGAGAGCGGATCTTTCCTACAATGAGCAGTTCTTC. It translates to CATSMRADLSYNEQFF.

The chain combines TRBV5-8 with TRBJ1-3, with 11 bases matching TRBD1. The CDR3 is made up of 15 amino acids. In germline, CDR1 is SGHTS, CDR2 YDEGEE. The J segment lost 8 bases and the V segment lost 4 bases, leaving 8 bases of the junction unmatched. CDR3 DNA sequence: TGTGCCAGCAGCACCAGGACAGGGGGCGCTTACACCATATATTTT. Its translation is CASSTRTGGAYTIYF. Full variable domain (outside the CDR3, taken from reference TRBV5-8 and TRBJ1-3): EAGVTQSPTHLIKTRGQQATLRCSPISGHTSVYWYQQALGLGLQFLLWYDEGEERNRGNFPPRFSGRQFPNYSSELNVNALELEDSALYLCASSTRTGGAYTIYFGEGSWLTVV.

The rearrangement joins TRBV11-2 to TRBJ1-1; D call uncertain. CDR3 size: 14 residues. Trimming left V 2 bases short and J 4 bases short, with 11 bases between. CDR1 is SGHAT and CDR2 is FQNNGV in the germline V gene. The CDR3 loop reads CASSLRRGGTEAFF. CDR3 DNA sequence: TGTGCCAGCAGCTTACGTAGAGGAGGCACTGAAGCTTTCTTT.

The chain has TRBV4-1 and TRBJ2-7; 8 bases fit TRBD2. Germline V lookup: CDR1 MGHRA, CDR2 YSYEKL. The junction had 7 bases not matched to a gene; V was cut back by 0 bases and J by 6 bases. CDR3 length equals 15 residues. Here the CDR3 DNA reads TGCGCCAGCAGCCAAGATCTGGGACTAGTACGCGAGCAGTACTTC. Translated: CASSQDLGLVREQYF.

The rearrangement joins TRBV18 to TRBJ1-2; TRBD1 matches at 12 bases. V dropped 6 bases and J dropped 7; count of bases not matched to a gene: 9. CDR3 size: 15 residues. Per germline, CDR1 KGHSH and CDR2 LQKENI. The CDR3 is CASSPSGQGAGGYTF. CDR3 coding DNA: TGTGCCAGCTCTCCTTCGGGACAGGGGGCTGGTGGCTACACCTTC.

The chain is built from TRBV29-1 and TRBJ2-4; 7 nucleotides agree with TRBD2. The CDR3 sequence is 12 residues long. Germline V gives CDR1 SQVTM, CDR2 ANQGSEA. Unmatched junction bases numbered 4, after V lost 0 bases and J lost 11 bases. Written as DNA, the CDR3 is TGCAGCGTTGAAGATCCCAGCGGGGTTCAGTACTTC. Its translation is CSVEDPSGVQYF.

The chain couples TRBV5-6 to TRBJ2-1; 9 bases fit TRBD2. CDR1 SGHDT and CDR2 YYEEEE come from the germline V gene. This CDR3 spans 15 amino acids. The ends lost 1 base at V and 4 bases at J; junction bases unmatched: 3. The chain's CDR3 is CASSLFSGSYNEQFF. The CDR3 region has the DNA TGTGCCAGCAGCTTGTTTAGCGGGAGTTACAATGAGCAGTTCTTC. The full variable domain, its missing parts supplied by reference TRBV5-6 and TRBJ2-1, is DAGVTQSPTHLIKTRGQQVTLRCSPKSGHDTVSWYQQALGQGPQFIFQYYEEEERQRGNFPDRFSGHQFPNYSSELNVNALLLGDSALYLCASSLFSGSYNEQFFGPGTRLTVL.

V is TRBV7-2 and J is TRBJ2-7; no definite D call. V shed 0 bases and J shed 3 bases, with 6 bases lying between them. Per germline, CDR1 SGHTA and CDR2 FQGNSA. The CDR3 sequence is 13 residues long. The CDR3, as DNA: TGTGCCAGCAGCTTAGCCCAGAACTACGAGCAGTACTTC. Translation: CASSLAQNYEQYF. Using reference TRBV7-2 and TRBJ2-7 for the parts outside the CDR3, the full variable domain is GAGVSQSPSNKVTEKGKDVELRCDPISGHTALYWYRQSLGQGLEFLIYFQGNSAPDKSGLPSDRFSAERTGGSVSTLTIQRTQQEDSAVYLCASSLAQNYEQYFGPGTRLTVT.

The chain has TRBV30 and TRBJ1-2, with D hard to call. Trimming took 3 bases from V and 4 from J, leaving 9 bases between them. Germline V gene sequence: CDR1 GTSNPN, CDR2 SVGIG (reference sequence). This CDR3 has 12 amino acids. In nucleotides, the CDR3 is TGTGCCTGGAGACAGATCTCCTATGGCTACACCTTC. It yields the protein CAWRQISYGYTF. The complete variable domain, with remaining parts taken from reference TRBV30 and TRBJ1-2, reads SQTIHQWPATLVQPVGSPLSLECTVEGTSNPNLYWYRQAAGRGLQLLFYSVGIGQISSEVPQNLSASRPQDRQFILSSKKLLLSDSGFYLCAWRQISYGYTFGSGTRLTVV.

This chain joins TRBV4-2 and TRBJ2-7; possibly TRBD2 for D (6 bases). Germline V lookup: CDR1 LGHNA, CDR2 YNFKEQ. Trimming pared 6 bases from V and 3 bases from J, leaving 24 bases between. The CDR3 totals 17 residues. This CDR3 is CASRGIRAGRHGYEQYF. The CDR3 nucleotides are TGTGCCAGCAGGGGCATTAGGGCGGGACGACACGGCTACGAGCAGTACTTC.

The chain employs TRBV19 and TRBJ2-5, with a possible D match to TRBD2 (6 bases). The V end lost 5 bases, the J end lost 5 bases, and 12 bases lay between the germline ends. This CDR3 contains 13 residues. The germline V gene encodes CDR1 LNHDA and CDR2 SQIVND (reference sequence). CDR3 in DNA: TGTGCCAGTAGTCGCGGGGATCCCGAGACCCAGTACTTC. It specifies CASSRGDPETQYF. Full variable domain (missing parts from reference TRBV19 and TRBJ2-5): DGGITQSPKYLFRKEGQNVTLSCEQNLNHDAMYWYRQDPGQGLRLIYYSQIVNDFQKGDIAEGYSVSREKKESFPLTVTSAQKNPTAFYLCASSRGDPETQYFGPGTRLLVL.